This TCR beta chain was captured in a study of CD8+ T cells in alopecia areata. About the study: A regimen of oral tofacitinib, 5 to 10 mg twice daily, was given to treated patients. Regarding the study as a whole: Scalp sequencing also captures normal skin's resident alphabeta T cells.

It was from alopecia areata patients that lesional scalp punch biopsies and peripheral blood were collected. Cell sorting on a FACSAria was used to separate CD4+ and CD8+ T cells from the PBMCs. CDR1 and CDR2 from the germline V gene are SEHNR and FQNEAQ (reference sequence). CDR3 length: 14 residues. Trimming shortened V by 10 bases and J by 0 bases, and 14 bases separated the two germline ends. This clone was picked up a small number of times. Its antigen remains unidentified. Investigators isolated RNA and reverse transcribed it into cDNA to act as the sequencing template. The table came from immunoSEQ multiplex PCR; TCRdb's copy has only in-frame clones and leaves some out. The data contain 200,000 or so clones, more than 45% of them singletons.

This TCR came from a human donor with alopecia areata. This chain uses TRBV7-9 with TRBJ2-3; the D gene is possibly TRBD2 (5 bases). The source material was CD4+ T cells sorted from blood, sampled at week 0. In DNA, the CDR3 is TGTGCCACTAGCCCAGGCTCTAGCACAGATACGCAGTATTTT. Protein product: CATSPGSSTDTQYF. Using reference TRBV7-9 and TRBJ2-3 for the parts outside the CDR3, the full variable domain is DTGVSQNPRHKITKRGQNVTFRCDPISEHNRLYWYRQTLGQGPEFLTYFQNEAQLEKSRLLSDRFSAERPKGSFSTLEIQRTEQGDSAMYLCATSPGSSTDTQYFGPGTRLTVL.